Here is one T cell receptor beta chain with its context. Its antigen is still unknown. The record has no base qualities; no much larger clone is one base away. Patients with a history of autoimmune disease or receiving systemic immunosuppression were excluded from the trial. In every dose cohort, peripheral blood was drawn for TCR sequencing at baseline, cycle 4 day 1, and cycle 7 day 1. Samples were obtained from an open-label, multicenter, first-in-human phase I dose-escalation trial of ivuxolimab. Adults with locally advanced or metastatic melanoma, renal cell carcinoma, hepatocellular carcinoma or head and neck squamous cell carcinoma were enrolled in the trial. Before TCR sequencing, CD4+ and CD8+ T cells were separately sorted from peripheral blood. For sequencing of the TCRbeta CDR3 region, genomic DNA was extracted from the sorted cells. TCRbeta CDR3 regions were sequenced using the immunoSEQ Assay. The table comes from immuneACCESS by way of TCRdb, which keeps in-frame sequences with V and J called. Part of the clones is missing from these tables; in studies checked, under half for an unresolved V gene and the rest for unknown reasons. The table for this sample lists about 88,000 clones; 75% to 90% of them were counted only once. The biggest ten clones account for 0.2% to 0.25% of the sample.

These data originate in a study of OX40 agonist ivuxolimab in advanced cancers. Regarding the research as a whole: The costimulatory receptor OX40 (CD134) was targeted by ivuxolimab, a fully human IgG2 agonistic monoclonal antibody. The dose-escalation cohort was around 83% male with a mean age of about 60 years, ranging from roughly 23 to 90. Of the roughly 52 patients in dose escalation, 19 had hepatocellular carcinoma, around 15 had melanoma, 9 had renal cell carcinoma and 9 had head and neck cancer. Intravenous ivuxolimab was administered to patients every 2 weeks at six dose levels: 0.01, 0.1, 0.3, 1.5, 3 and 10 mg/kg. Prior anti-PD-1, anti-PD-L1 or anti-CTLA-4 therapy was permitted, and 40% to 50% of dose-escalation patients had received checkpoint inhibitors. The point of sequencing TCRbeta in the periphery was to test whether ivuxolimab changed TCR sequence diversity and drove clonal T-cell expansion. Partial responses occurred in three dose-escalation patients, of whom one had hepatocellular carcinoma and two had cutaneous melanoma. The monotherapy dose-escalation portion (N of about 50 patients) of the phase I ivuxolimab trial is reported in the paper. What the work shows at the level of the full study, not this receptor alone: The antigen specificity of the clonally expanded peripheral T cells was not determined. In the 0.1-3.0 mg/kg groups, partial responders were among the patients with the lowest normalized peripheral clonal expansion, particularly in CD8+ T cells. After ivuxolimab, more expanded clones were found on average in CD8+ T cells than in CD4+ T cells. Low levels of normalized T-cell clonal expansion were also seen in some patients who did not respond. At doses from 0.1 to 3.0 mg/kg, clonal expansion was seen in both CD4+ and CD8+ blood T cells between baseline and week 6.

The sample consisted of CD4+ or CD8+ T cells sorted from blood, taken in a trial of the OX40 agonist ivuxolimab. This TCR came from an adult with an advanced solid tumor such as melanoma, head and neck, liver or kidney cancer.

The CDR3 reads CASSLSGQGFGNQPQHF. The DNA sequence is TGTGCCAGCAGCTTGTCGGGACAGGGGTTTGGGAATCAGCCCCAGCATTTT. The sequence links TRBV7-2 to TRBJ1-5; 10 nucleotides in the junction match TRBD1. For CDR1 and CDR2, the germline V gene lists SGHTA and FQGNSA. The germline V and J ends show losses of 3 bases and 4 bases respectively, and no gene match explains 9 bases of the junction. From the cysteine through the phenylalanine, the CDR3 covers 17 amino acids. Of all the DNA, just the CDR3 is kept, 51 bases in frame from base 1.